These 23 T cell receptor beta chains were sequenced from one sample in a study of T cell repertoires in cytomegalovirus infection. MiXCR was run by TCRdb on the reads, yielding one entry per CDR3 protein. The table records 310,000 or so distinct CDR3 sequences, around 25% of them present only once. The sample was PBMCs. Every receptor here comes from a human donor in good health (CMV status not recorded). Some clones in this sample may be carry-over from other donors' samples.

In this sample, this clonotype turned up a few times. V is TRBV6-5 and J is TRBJ2-1; the D gene is possibly TRBD1 (5 bases). V lost 6 bases and J 2 bases, leaving 14 bases between the germline ends. CDR3 size: 15 residues. Germline V lookup: CDR1 MNHEY, CDR2 SVGAGI. For the CDR3, the DNA is TGTGCCAGCAGCTACCAAGGGGTTACCTACAATGAGCAGTTCTTC. It encodes CASSYQGVTYNEQFF.

The rearrangement joins TRBV7-2 to TRBJ2-3, with 8 bases lining up with TRBD2. V gave up 0 bases and J gave up 1 base; unmatched junction bases: 3. The CDR3 runs to 16 residues. From germline, CDR1 is SGHTA and CDR2 FQGNSA. CDR3 in DNA: TGTGCCAGCAGCTTAGCGCCAGCGGGAGGCACAGATACGCAGTATTTT. It specifies CASSLAPAGGTDTQYF. Full variable domain (outside the CDR3, taken from reference TRBV7-2 and TRBJ2-3): GAGVSQSPSNKVTEKGKDVELRCDPISGHTALYWYRQSLGQGLEFLIYFQGNSAPDKSGLPSDRFSAERTGGSVSTLTIQRTQQEDSAVYLCASSLAPAGGTDTQYFGPGTRLTVL.

CDR3 region: CASRTTPGMNTEAFF. CDR3 DNA sequence: TGCGCCAGCAGAACCACACCCGGCATGAACACTGAAGCTTTCTTT. The genes are TRBV5-1 and TRBJ1-1; the D is unclear. V lost 5 bases and J lost 0, with 14 bases in between. The CDR3 runs 15 residues. The V gene's germline CDR1 is SGHRS and CDR2 YFSETQ.

This clonotype has at least ten counts. The V call is TRBV28, the J call TRBJ2-1, with D unclear. Trimming left V 2 bases short and J 9 bases short, with 11 bases between. Per the germline V gene, CDR1 is MDHEN and CDR2 is SYDVKM. CDR3 size: 13 residues. For the CDR3, the DNA is TGTGCCAGCAGTTTACGGGTTACACCTGAGCAGTTCTTC. It is translated as CASSLRVTPEQFF.

Worth noting for this clonotype: Since a much larger clone is just one base distant, this may be a read error. The chain links TRBV7-2 to TRBJ2-1, with D unclear. Germline V gives CDR1 SGHTA, CDR2 FQGNSA. Trimming left V 7 bases short and J 16 bases short, with 8 bases between. The CDR3 totals 8 residues. The CDR3 here is CASTTNFF. The CDR3 bases are TGTGCCAGCACCACCAACTTCTTC.

This clonotype was seen only a few times. The V call is TRBV27, the J call TRBJ2-7; 9 nucleotides match TRBD2. The germline gives CDR1 MNHEY, CDR2 SMNVEV (reference sequence). V lost 3 bases to trimming and J lost 7 bases; unmatched junction nucleotides: 7. CDR3 size: 14 residues. DNA for the CDR3: TGTGCCAGCAGTTTGGGCGGGAGGGCCAGGGAGCAGTACTTC. It codes for CASSLGGRAREQYF.

The chain has TRBV29-1 and TRBJ2-5, with 13 bases fitting TRBD2. CDR3 length: 15 amino acids. Germline V gene lookup returns CDR1 SQVTM and CDR2 ANQGSEA. Trimming took 7 bases from V and 1 from J; bases not matched to a gene: 6. CDR3 sequence reads: CSAGTSGRAQETQYF. CDR3 sequence (DNA): TGCAGCGCTGGCACTAGCGGGAGGGCCCAAGAGACCCAGTACTTC.

The V call is TRBV7-2, the J call TRBJ1-1; no firm D call. Germline V CDR1 and CDR2: SGHTA, FQGNSA. This CDR3 has 14 residues. V shed 5 bases and J shed 3 bases, with 13 bases lying between them. The CDR3 DNA follows: TGTGCCAGCAGCACTCGGGCCAGTTACACTGAAGCTTTCTTT. It encodes CASSTRASYTEAFF.

This clonotype showed up many times. V and J are TRBV7-6 and TRBJ2-1; 9 bases fit TRBD1. CDR1 is SGHVS and CDR2 is FNYEAQ in the germline V gene. The CDR3 totals 15 residues. V lost 5 bases to trimming and J lost 5 bases; unmatched junction nucleotides: 7. The CDR3 region has the DNA TGTGCCAGCAGCACAAACAGGGGGCGCAACAATGAGCAGTTCTTC. Protein: CASSTNRGRNNEQFF.

The chain couples TRBV20-1 to TRBJ2-7; TRBD2 matches at 10 bases. Per germline, CDR1 DFQATT and CDR2 SNEGSKA (reference sequence). This CDR3 has 14 residues. J lost 5 bases, V lost 0 bases, and 4 bases had no gene match. CDR3 nucleotides: TGCAGTGCTAGAGATCTAGCGGGAGTGCACGAGCAGTACTTC. It codes for CSARDLAGVHEQYF.

CDR3 nucleotide sequence: TGTGCCAGCTCATGGCAGGGGCAGTTTAAAGATCAGCCCCAGCATTTT. It codes for CASSWQGQFKDQPQHF. This chain links TRBV6-6 with TRBJ1-5; D perhaps matches TRBD1 (6 bases). The CDR3 is 16 residues long. Germline CDR1 is MNHNY and CDR2 is SVGAGI (reference sequence). Deletions cut 8 bases from V and 5 bases from J, with 22 bases between.

The chain recombines TRBV5-6 with TRBJ1-1; no clear D gene. The CDR3 loop spans 13 amino acids. The germline gives CDR1 SGHDT, CDR2 YYEEEE. Trimming stripped 4 bases from V and 1 base from J, with 8 bases between. CDR3: CASSADWNTEAFF. Here the CDR3 DNA reads TGTGCCAGCAGCGCCGACTGGAACACTGAAGCTTTCTTT.

The chain carries TRBV7-2 and TRBJ2-1; D not certain. This CDR3 region has 15 residues. Germline-derived CDR1 and CDR2 are SGHTA and FQGNSA. V was trimmed by 1 base and J by 1 base, leaving 8 bases between them. CDR3 sequence: CASSLVGISYNEQFF. DNA for the CDR3: TGTGCCAGCAGCTTAGTTGGAATTTCCTACAATGAGCAGTTCTTC.

This clonotype occurred a few times. A junction end diverges from the germline sequence, so it may reflect a read error. The rearrangement uses TRBV20-1 and TRBJ2-5; 10 bases are shared with TRBD1. The V gene's germline CDR1 is DFQATT and CDR2 SNEGSKA (reference sequence). This CDR3 spans 15 amino acids. CDR3 residues: CSARGDRGLGETQYF. The CDR3 region has the DNA TGCAGTGCGAGAGGGGACAGGGGTTTGGGAGAGACCCAGTACTTC.

This clonotype was counted a few times. CDR3 DNA sequence: TGTGCCAGTAGTATAGTGACTAGCGGGCTCCCGGGAGGGGAGACCCAGTACTTC. The encoded protein is CASSIVTSGLPGGETQYF. The chain combines TRBV19 with TRBJ2-5, with TRBD2 identical over 10 bases. CDR1 and CDR2 from the germline V gene are LNHDA and SQIVND (reference sequence). The CDR3 consists of 18 residues. J gave up 5 bases and V 1 base, and 13 bases lay outside the gene matches.

The J gene is TRBJ2-7, the V gene TRBV29-1, with TRBD2 identical over 13 bases. CDR1 is SQVTM, CDR2 ANQGSEA, per germline. The CDR3 loop spans 16 amino acids. The junction had 8 bases not matched to a gene; V was cut back by 5 bases and J by 1 base. Here the CDR3 reads CSVYRTSGSGSYEQYF. CDR3 DNA: TGCAGCGTTTATAGGACTAGCGGGAGTGGGTCCTACGAGCAGTACTTC.

This chain links TRBV20-1 with TRBJ1-2, with D possibly being TRBD1 (5 bases). CDR1 is DFQATT and CDR2 is SNEGSKA in the germline V gene (reference sequence). V was shortened by 6 bases and J by 5 bases, with 19 bases between the two germline ends. CDR3 length: 14 amino acids. CDR3 sequence (DNA): TGCAGTGCCTACTTGCCGGGGCGAGGGTATGGCTACACCTTC. Its translation is CSAYLPGRGYGYTF.

This clonotype was observed a few times. The chain links TRBV11-2 to TRBJ2-5, with 14 bases fitting TRBD2. Per germline, CDR1 SGHAT and CDR2 FQNNGV. V was clipped by 5 bases and J by 5 bases; unmatched bases: 4. The CDR3 spans 15 residues. Written as DNA, the CDR3 is TGTGCCAGCAGCCGACTAGCGGGGGGGAAGGAGACCCAGTACTTC. Its protein is CASSRLAGGKETQYF.

V is TRBV27 and J is TRBJ2-1, with 9 bases aligning to TRBD2. V was pared by 1 base and J by 5 bases, with 3 bases of the junction left unmatched. Germline V gene data show CDR1 as MNHEY and CDR2 as SMNVEV (reference sequence). CDR3 size: 15 residues. Written as DNA, the CDR3 is TGTGCCAGCAGTTTATTGTCTAGCGGGAACAATGAGCAGTTCTTC. This encodes CASSLLSSGNNEQFF.

This clonotype was observed a handful of times. The V call is TRBV7-2, the J call TRBJ1-5; no firm D call. Germline V gives CDR1 SGHTA, CDR2 FQGNSA. V was shortened by 1 base and J by 1 base, with 8 bases between the two germline ends. CDR3 size: 15 residues. CDR3 protein: CASSLVSGSNQPQHF. CDR3 nucleotides: TGTGCCAGCAGCTTAGTGTCGGGGAGCAATCAGCCCCAGCATTTT.

The rearrangement uses TRBV12-3 or TRBV12-4 and TRBJ1-4, with D unclear. The V end lost 6 bases, the J end lost 5 bases, and 7 bases lay between the germline ends. The CDR3 covers 12 residues. CDR3 DNA sequence: TGTGCCAGCAGCTCGGTGAATGAAAAACTGTTTTTT. It yields the protein CASSSVNEKLFF.

This clonotype was observed many times. V usage is TRBV4-1 and J usage is TRBJ2-7; 8 bases agree with TRBD1. CDR1 MGHRA and CDR2 YSYEKL come from the germline V gene. With 3 bases clipped from V and 4 bases from J, the junction kept 8 bases outside the gene matches. The CDR3 has 15 residues. CDR3 nucleotides: TGCGCCAGCAGCCAGACAGGGGACCTAACGTACGAGCAGTACGTC. This encodes CASSQTGDLTYEQYV.

This chain uses TRBV5-6 with TRBJ1-1; possibly TRBD1 for D (6 bases). Germline CDR1 reads SGHDT; CDR2 reads YYEEEE. This CDR3 comprises 16 residues. Trimming took 0 bases from V and 5 from J, leaving 17 bases between them. Here the CDR3 reads CASSLDTGRRGTEAFF. The CDR3 DNA sequence: TGTGCCAGCAGCTTGGACACCGGACGAAGGGGGACTGAAGCTTTCTTT.